This T cell receptor (beta chain) is from a study of OX40 agonist ivuxolimab in advanced cancers. On this clone: The sample holds other DNA sequences that translate to the same CDR3.

The V gene end was trimmed by 0 bases and the J gene end by 4 bases; junction bases not matched to a gene: 5. This CDR3 spans 16 amino acids. Germline loops: CDR1 MNHNY, CDR2 SVGAGI (reference sequence). Produced via immunoSEQ multiplex PCR; TCRdb's table is partial and in-frame only. The sample has about 19,000 clones, less than 95% seen once. This specimen was CD4+ or CD8+ T cells sorted from blood, taken in a trial of the OX40 agonist ivuxolimab. The rearrangement links TRBV6-6 to TRBJ2-2; 7 nucleotides line up with TRBD2. The source is an adult with an advanced solid tumor such as melanoma, head and neck, liver or kidney cancer. The CDR3 DNA reads as TGTGCCAGCAGTTACTCCTGGGGGGGAACCACCGGGGAGCTGTTTTTT. It specifies CASSYSWGGTTGELFF.